The 31 T cell receptor beta chains listed next were all sequenced from one sample in a study of patients and donors after allogeneic stem cell transplantation. TCRdb redid the calling of the RT-PCR reads with MiXCR, one entry per CDR3 protein. The profile shows roughly 940,000 distinct CDR3 sequences, more than 15% of them singletons. The specimen sequenced was blood, either unsorted or a sorted T cell fraction (not recorded which). The receptors stem from a human donor who was either an allogeneic HSCT recipient or a stem cell or donor lymphocyte infusion donor (not recorded which). It is not recorded whose cells these are; they may come from a transplant donor.

With respect to this clonotype: Mismatch with germline at one junction end may stem from a read error. This sequence joins TRBV2 and TRBJ2-7; D is unclear. The CDR3 has 20 residues. Germline loops: CDR1 SNHLY, CDR2 FYNNEI. The CDR3 here is CASGEAATSGFFSASYEQYF. The CDR3 nucleotides read TGTGCCAGCGGTGAAGCCGCTACGTCTGGATTTTTTTCGGCCTCCTACGAGCAGTACTTC. The full variable domain, completed using reference TRBV2 and TRBJ2-7, is EPEVTQTPSHQVTQMGQEVILRCVPISNHLYFYWYRQILGQKVEFLVSFYNNEISEKSEIFDDQFSVERPDGSNFTLKIRSTKLEDSAMYFCASGEAATSGFFSASYEQYFGPGTRLTVT.

The DNA of the CDR3 is TGCGCCAGCAGCCAAAGGACAGGGGTTAGCAATCAGCCCCAGCATTTT. Translating gives CASSQRTGVSNQPQHF. The genes are TRBV4-1 and TRBJ1-5; 9 bases align to TRBD1. The trim removed 2 bases at V and 0 bases at J, leaving 2 bases unmatched. Per the germline V gene, CDR1 is MGHRA and CDR2 is YSYEKL. The CDR3 loop spans 16 amino acids.

V usage is TRBV5-6 and J usage is TRBJ1-1; D is perhaps TRBD1 (5 bases). V was shortened by 4 bases and J by 11 bases, with 18 bases between the two germline ends. This CDR3 comprises 13 residues. CDR1 is SGHDT and CDR2 is YYEEEE in the germline V gene. This CDR3 reads CASSAIGGVAAFF. The CDR3, as DNA: TGTGCCAGCAGCGCTATTGGAGGGGTCGCGGCTTTCTTT.

This chain uses TRBV20-1 with TRBJ2-1; 8 bases map to TRBD2. Germline V gene lookup returns CDR1 DFQATT and CDR2 SNEGSKA (reference sequence). This CDR3 has 13 residues. V lost 3 bases to trimming and J lost 7 bases; unmatched junction nucleotides: 5. CDR3 protein: CSASGRARNEQFF. CDR3 DNA: TGCAGTGCTAGCGGGAGGGCCAGGAATGAGCAGTTCTTC.

The CDR3 bases are TGTGCCAGCAGCCCCCCGGAGCTAGCGGGTTATGAGACCCAGTACTTC. Encoded protein: CASSPPELAGYETQYF. This chain joins TRBV25-1 and TRBJ2-5; 8 bases fit TRBD2. J was trimmed by 5 bases and V by 6 bases; bases with no gene match: 14. Germline CDR1 MGHDK, CDR2 SYGVNS. CDR3 length: 16 residues.

This clonotype showed up just a few times. The chain joins TRBV6-5 to TRBJ2-1; unclear D gene. V gave up 0 bases and J gave up 4 bases, with 13 bases separating them. Germline assignment: CDR1 MNHEY and CDR2 SVGAGI. CDR3 length: 16 residues. The CDR3 loop reads CASSYSSSEVYNEQFF. Here the CDR3 DNA reads TGTGCCAGCAGTTACTCGAGTTCAGAGGTGTACAATGAGCAGTTCTTC.

This clonotype has only a few counts. This chain uses TRBV12-5 with TRBJ1-1; 8 bases align to TRBD1. The CDR3 extends over 14 amino acids. The junction had 6 bases not matched to a gene; V was cut back by 6 bases and J by 3 bases. Germline loops: CDR1 LGHNT, CDR2 FRNRAP. The CDR3 loop reads CASGPNRGDTEAFF. CDR3 coding DNA: TGTGCTAGTGGCCCTAACAGGGGGGACACTGAAGCTTTCTTT. Supplemented by reference TRBV12-5 and TRBJ1-1, the full variable domain reads DARVTQTPRHKVTEMGQEVTMRCQPILGHNTVFWYRQTMMQGLELLAYFRNRAPLDDSGMPKDRFSAEMPDATLATLKIQPSEPRDSAVYFCASGPNRGDTEAFFGQGTRLTVV.

The chain combines TRBV6-1 with TRBJ2-7, with TRBD2 identical over 11 bases. V was clipped by 4 bases and J by 8 bases; unmatched bases: 13. The CDR3 is made up of 16 amino acids. CDR1 is MNHNS, CDR2 SASEGT, per germline. DNA of the CDR3: TGTGCCAGCAGTGCCCGGGGGGCTAGCGGGGGGCTGAAGCAGTACTTC. It encodes CASSARGASGGLKQYF.

This clonotype was seen only a few times. This chain connects TRBV3-1 to TRBJ2-5, with TRBD2 matching over 7 bases. The germline V gene encodes CDR1 LGHDT and CDR2 YNNKEL (reference sequence). V shed 4 bases, J shed 4 bases, and the junction held 9 bases outside the gene matches. The CDR3 totals 15 residues. CDR3 sequence: CASSPTGGTGETQYF. For the CDR3, the DNA is TGTGCCAGCAGCCCTACGGGGGGTACGGGAGAGACCCAGTACTTC.

This clonotype has only a few counts. The CDR3 DNA reads as TGTGCCAGCACTCCGGGACAAGTGAACACTGAAGCTTTCTTT. Protein sequence: CASTPGQVNTEAFF. The chain uses TRBV6-1 and TRBJ1-1, with D perhaps TRBD1 (6 bases). Germline-derived CDR1 and CDR2 are MNHNS and SASEGT. CDR3 length equals 14 residues. V dropped 7 bases and J dropped 0 bases, with 12 bases sitting between them.

This clonotype turned up a few times. The rearrangement uses TRBV3-1 and TRBJ2-7, with 7 bases fitting TRBD1. The CDR3 is 16 residues long. The germline V gene has CDR1 LGHDT and CDR2 YNNKEL (reference sequence). V lost 0 bases and J lost 2; bases outside the gene matches: 7. The CDR3 is CASSQDRGGQPYEQYF. The DNA of the CDR3 is TGTGCCAGCAGCCAAGATAGAGGGGGCCAACCCTACGAGCAGTACTTC.

The V and J genes are TRBV5-1 and TRBJ2-1, with D possibly TRBD2 on 6 matching bases. The CDR3 is made up of 17 amino acids. V was clipped by 0 bases and J by 7 bases, with 20 bases between them. Germline CDR1 reads SGHRS; CDR2 reads YFSETQ. The CDR3 region is CASSLDGRGTWGNEQFF. DNA of the CDR3: TGCGCCAGCAGCTTGGACGGGCGCGGGACCTGGGGGAATGAGCAGTTCTTC.

This clonotype has more than one count but fewer than ten. V and J are TRBV18 and TRBJ1-2, with D uncertain. There are 17 residues in the CDR3. Per the germline V gene, CDR1 is KGHSH and CDR2 is LQKENI. V lost 1 base to trimming and J lost 0 bases, with 15 bases between them. The CDR3 DNA follows: TGTGCCAGCTCACCACTTCTGTCCACGTCACCTAACTATGGCTACACCTTC. Translating it yields CASSPLLSTSPNYGYTF. Drawing the rest from reference TRBV18 and TRBJ1-2, the complete variable domain is NAGVMQNPRHLVRRRGQEARLRCSPMKGHSHVYWYRQLPEEGLKFMVYLQKENIIDESGMPKERFSAEFPKEGPSILRIQQVVRGDSAAYFCASSPLLSTSPNYGYTFGSGTRLTVV.

This clonotype turned up a few times. The chain is built from TRBV9 and TRBJ2-2, with TRBD1 matching over 7 bases. J lost 3 bases, V lost 2 bases, and 7 bases had no gene match. Germline V lookup: CDR1 SGDLS, CDR2 YYNGEE. The CDR3 has 16 amino acids. CDR3 coding DNA: TGTGCCAGCAGCGTCGAGGGGGCGCGGCACACCGGGGAGCTGTTTTTT. It encodes CASSVEGARHTGELFF.

On this clonotype: Mismatch with germline at one junction end may stem from a read error. The chain recombines TRBV12-3 or TRBV12-4 with TRBJ2-1; 7 nucleotides line up with TRBD2. The CDR3 length is 16 residues. The DNA for the CDR3 is TGTGCCTGCAGTTTAGATCCGCGGGGGAGGGTCAATGAGCAGTTCTTC. This gives the protein CACSLDPRGRVNEQFF.

V usage is TRBV6-1 and J usage is TRBJ2-7; 7 bases match TRBD1. The trim removed 6 bases at V and 0 bases at J, leaving 8 bases unmatched. The CDR3 has 15 amino acids. Germline CDR1 and CDR2: MNHNS and SASEGT. The DNA of the CDR3 is TGTGCCAGCAGGGATAACAGGGGACCCTCCTACGAGCAGTACTTC. Its translation: CASRDNRGPSYEQYF.

V is TRBV4-2 and J is TRBJ2-7, with a possible D match to TRBD2 (5 bases). V was trimmed by 1 base and J by 2 bases, leaving 12 bases between them. The V gene's germline CDR1 is LGHNA and CDR2 YNFKEQ. The CDR3 is 15 amino acids. In DNA, the CDR3 is TGTGCCAGCAGCCAAGTCAGACTACGCACCTACGAGCAGTACTTC. Translating it yields CASSQVRLRTYEQYF.

This clonotype was counted between two and nine times. The genes are TRBV7-2 and TRBJ1-1; D unclear. CDR1 and CDR2 (germline): SGHTA, FQGNSA. The CDR3 is made up of 13 amino acids. V lost 7 bases and J lost 5, with 14 bases in between. The CDR3 DNA follows: TGTGCCAGCAACGTGAGGGCCGAGACTGAAGCTTTCTTT. It codes for CASNVRAETEAFF. The full variable domain, with the rest looked up from reference TRBV7-2 and TRBJ1-1, is GAGVSQSPSNKVTEKGKDVELRCDPISGHTALYWYRQSLGQGLEFLIYFQGNSAPDKSGLPSDRFSAERTGGSVSTLTIQRTQQEDSAVYLCASNVRAETEAFFGQGTRLTVV.

This chain uses TRBV27 with TRBJ1-4; D uncertain. The V gene's germline CDR1 is MNHEY and CDR2 SMNVEV (reference sequence). The CDR3 runs to 14 residues. The V gene lost 1 base and the J gene lost 3 bases, with 6 bases spanning the gap. The DNA of the CDR3 is TGTGCCAGCAGTTTATTCCCCTCTAATGAAAAACTGTTTTTT. Protein: CASSLFPSNEKLFF.

This clonotype was observed a handful of times. The chain links TRBV4-3 to TRBJ1-1, with D hard to call. The V end lost 0 bases, the J end lost 7 bases, and 12 bases lay between the germline ends. Germline lookup yields CDR1 LGHNA and CDR2 YSLEER. CDR3 length: 14 residues. The CDR3 DNA follows: TGCGCCAGCAGCCAAGATCTAGGGATCAGTGAAGCTTTCTTT. Its protein product is CASSQDLGISEAFF.

This clonotype is a singleton in its sample. The V call is TRBV10-3, the J call TRBJ1-1; D uncertain. The CDR3 loop spans 12 amino acids. Per germline, CDR1 ENHRY and CDR2 SYGVKD. V was trimmed by 2 bases and J by 3 bases, leaving 4 bases between them. Written as DNA, the CDR3 is TGTGCCATCAGTGAGCTCGACACTGAAGCTTTCTTT. Its translation is CAISELDTEAFF.

As concerns this clonotype: Mismatch with germline at one junction end may stem from a read error. This chain joins TRBV29-1 and TRBJ2-3; D perhaps matches TRBD2 (5 bases). This CDR3 spans 16 amino acids. Germline V gene data show CDR1 as SQVTM and CDR2 as ANQGSEA. The CDR3 here is CSVEVLAVASTVTQYF. DNA for the CDR3: TGCAGCGTTGAAGTCTTAGCAGTAGCTAGCACAGTTACGCAGTATTTT.

The chain uses TRBV4-3 and TRBJ2-7; TRBD2 matches 16 bases. The CDR3 length is 16 residues. V was clipped by 3 bases and J by 2 bases; unmatched bases: 1. The V gene's germline CDR1 is LGHNA and CDR2 YSLEER. The CDR3 DNA reads as TGCGCCAGCAGCCACGGGACTAGCGGGGGGGCCTACGAGCAGTACTTC. Protein product: CASSHGTSGGAYEQYF.

This chain uses TRBV20-1 with TRBJ2-1; no reliable D call. Trimming took off 3 bases at V and 5 bases at J, with 8 bases between the two ends. The CDR3 has 12 amino acids. Germline V gene data show CDR1 as DFQATT and CDR2 as SNEGSKA (reference sequence). CDR3 in DNA: TGCAGTGCTAGTCGCAGGAACAATGAGCAGTTCTTC. Protein sequence: CSASRRNNEQFF.

This clonotype has a count of ten or more. The V gene is TRBV5-1, the J gene TRBJ2-3, with 7 bases that match TRBD2. V dropped 3 bases and J dropped 0; count of bases not matched to a gene: 4. The CDR3 extends over 15 amino acids. Germline assignment: CDR1 SGHRS and CDR2 YFSETQ. CDR3 sequence (DNA): TGCGCCAGCAGCTCGGGACTACTTAGCACAGATACGCAGTATTTT. This gives the protein CASSSGLLSTDTQYF.

This clonotype was seen ten or more times. This chain links TRBV5-1 with TRBJ1-2; the D is unclear. Trimming shortened V by 1 base and J by 4 bases, and 11 bases separated the two germline ends. Per the germline V gene, CDR1 is SGHRS and CDR2 is YFSETQ. The CDR3 extends over 14 amino acids. CDR3 sequence: CASSLTAALYGYTF. The CDR3 nucleotides are TGCGCCAGCAGCTTGACGGCAGCTCTCTATGGCTACACCTTC.

Only a few counts were recorded for this clonotype. The gene calls are TRBV24-1 and TRBJ2-1; D unresolved. CDR3 size: 13 residues. Germline CDR1 KGHDR, CDR2 SFDVKD. V was shortened by 3 bases and J by 6 bases, with 8 bases between the two germline ends. As DNA, the CDR3 is TGTGCCACCAGTGATGGAGACCGCAATGAGCAGTTCTTC. Amino acids: CATSDGDRNEQFF.

A few counts support this clonotype. In DNA form, the CDR3 reads TGTGCCAGCAGCCGTACTTGGACCCTTGGACAGTTCTTC. Protein sequence: CASSRTWTLGQFF. The chain recombines TRBV7-2 with TRBJ2-1; the D is unclear. This CDR3 comprises 13 residues. Per the germline V gene, CDR1 is SGHTA and CDR2 is FQGNSA. V was pared by 5 bases and J by 13 bases, with 18 bases between.

This clonotype has a count of ten or more. The chain couples TRBV5-1 to TRBJ2-7, with D unclear. V dropped 0 bases and J dropped 4 bases, with 11 bases sitting between them. The length of the CDR3 is 14 residues. Germline assignment: CDR1 SGHRS and CDR2 YFSETQ. CDR3 sequence reads: CASSLATGAYEQYF. The DNA of the CDR3 is TGCGCCAGCAGCTTGGCTACCGGCGCGTACGAGCAGTACTTC.

The V gene is TRBV6-1, the J gene TRBJ1-2; possible D gene TRBD1, 6 bases. With 5 bases removed from V and 3 bases from J, the gap between germline ends came to 19 bases. Per the germline V gene, CDR1 is MNHNS and CDR2 is SASEGT. This CDR3 has 16 amino acids. The CDR3 DNA reads as TGTGCCAGCAGTCCGAGGACAGCCCTTGGCGACTATGGCTACACCTTC. Translated: CASSPRTALGDYGYTF.

The V and J genes are TRBV7-2 and TRBJ2-7; D remains unclear. V lost 1 base to trimming and J lost 0 bases, with 7 bases between them. The CDR3 is made up of 14 amino acids. Germline V lookup: CDR1 SGHTA, CDR2 FQGNSA. The CDR3 sequence is CASSLGKISYEQYF. CDR3 DNA: TGTGCCAGCAGCTTAGGAAAGATCTCCTACGAGCAGTACTTC.